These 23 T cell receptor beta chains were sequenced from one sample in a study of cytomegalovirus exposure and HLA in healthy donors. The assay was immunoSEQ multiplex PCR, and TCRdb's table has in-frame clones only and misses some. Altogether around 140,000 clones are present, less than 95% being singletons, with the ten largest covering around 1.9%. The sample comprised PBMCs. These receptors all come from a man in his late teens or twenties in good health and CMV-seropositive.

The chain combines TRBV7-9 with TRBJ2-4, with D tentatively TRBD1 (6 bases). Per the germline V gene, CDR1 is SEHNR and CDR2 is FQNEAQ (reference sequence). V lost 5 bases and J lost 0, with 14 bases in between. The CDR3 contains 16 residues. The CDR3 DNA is TGTGCCAGCAGCCCTGGACAGCAGACAGCCAAAAACATTCAGTACTTC. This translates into CASSPGQQTAKNIQYF.

The CDR3 DNA follows: TGTGCCAGCAGCTTGGCCCTGGGGAGCGCTATTCAGTACTTC. The encoded protein is CASSLALGSAIQYF. This chain uses TRBV5-4 with TRBJ2-4; perhaps TRBD2 as D (5 bases). This CDR3 comprises 14 residues. The V end lost 0 bases, the J end lost 10 bases, and 14 bases lay between the germline ends. Germline-derived CDR1 and CDR2 are SGHNT and YYREEE (reference sequence).

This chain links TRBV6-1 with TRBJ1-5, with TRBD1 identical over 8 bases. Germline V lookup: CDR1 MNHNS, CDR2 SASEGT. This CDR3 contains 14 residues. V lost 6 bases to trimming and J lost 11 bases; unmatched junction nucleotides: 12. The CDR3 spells CASSEGQVGRTQHF. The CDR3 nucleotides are TGTGCCAGCAGCGAGGGACAGGTAGGGAGGACCCAGCATTTT.

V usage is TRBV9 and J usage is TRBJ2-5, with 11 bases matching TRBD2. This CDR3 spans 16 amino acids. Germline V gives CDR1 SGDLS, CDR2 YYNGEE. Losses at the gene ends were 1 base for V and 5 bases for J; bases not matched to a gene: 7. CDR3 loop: CASSVSGLAAAETQYF. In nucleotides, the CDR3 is TGTGCCAGCAGCGTATCGGGACTAGCGGCTGCCGAGACCCAGTACTTC.

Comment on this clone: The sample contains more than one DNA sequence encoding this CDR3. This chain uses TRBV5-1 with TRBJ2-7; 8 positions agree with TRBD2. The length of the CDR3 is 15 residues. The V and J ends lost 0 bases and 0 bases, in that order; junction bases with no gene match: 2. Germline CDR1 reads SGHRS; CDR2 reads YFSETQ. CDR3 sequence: CASSLGLAGSYEQYF. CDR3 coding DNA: TGCGCCAGCAGCTTGGGGCTAGCGGGCTCCTACGAGCAGTACTTC.

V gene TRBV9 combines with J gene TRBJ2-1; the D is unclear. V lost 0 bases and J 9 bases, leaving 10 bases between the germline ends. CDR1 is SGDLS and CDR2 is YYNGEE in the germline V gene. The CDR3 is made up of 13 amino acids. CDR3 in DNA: TGTGCCAGCAGCGTAGATCGCCTAGGTGAGCAGTTCTTC. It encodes CASSVDRLGEQFF.

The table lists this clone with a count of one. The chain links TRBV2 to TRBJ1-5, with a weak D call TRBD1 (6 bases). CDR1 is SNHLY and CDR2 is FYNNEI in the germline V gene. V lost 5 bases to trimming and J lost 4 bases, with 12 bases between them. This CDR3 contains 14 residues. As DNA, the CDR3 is TGTGCCAGCAGTTACAGGGTGCGGAATCAGCCCCAGCATTTT. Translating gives CASSYRVRNQPQHF. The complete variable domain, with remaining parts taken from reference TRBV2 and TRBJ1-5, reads EPEVTQTPSHQVTQMGQEVILRCVPISNHLYFYWYRQILGQKVEFLVSFYNNEISEKSEIFDDQFSVERPDGSNFTLKIRSTKLEDSAMYFCASSYRVRNQPQHFGDGTRLSIL.

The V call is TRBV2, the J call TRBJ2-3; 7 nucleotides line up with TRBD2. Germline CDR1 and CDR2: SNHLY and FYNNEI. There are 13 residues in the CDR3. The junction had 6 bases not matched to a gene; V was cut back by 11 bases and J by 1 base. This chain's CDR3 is CAGRTSGTDTQYF. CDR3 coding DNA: TGTGCCGGACGAACTAGCGGCACAGATACGCAGTATTTT.

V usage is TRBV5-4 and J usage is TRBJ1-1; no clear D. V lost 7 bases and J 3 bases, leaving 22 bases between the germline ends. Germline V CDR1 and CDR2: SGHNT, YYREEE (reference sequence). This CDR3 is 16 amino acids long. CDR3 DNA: TGTGCCAGCGGATCGGAGTTCGACCCATGGGACACTGAAGCTTTCTTT. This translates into CASGSEFDPWDTEAFF.

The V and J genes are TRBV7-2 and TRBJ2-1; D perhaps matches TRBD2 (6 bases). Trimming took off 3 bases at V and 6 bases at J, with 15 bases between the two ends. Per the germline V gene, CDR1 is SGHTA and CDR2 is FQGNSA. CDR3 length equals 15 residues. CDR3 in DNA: TGTGCCAGCAGCTTCGGCGGGACCAATCCCAATGAGCAGTTCTTC. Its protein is CASSFGGTNPNEQFF. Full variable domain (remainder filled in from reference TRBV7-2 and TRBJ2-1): GAGVSQSPSNKVTEKGKDVELRCDPISGHTALYWYRQSLGQGLEFLIYFQGNSAPDKSGLPSDRFSAERTGGSVSTLTIQRTQQEDSAVYLCASSFGGTNPNEQFFGPGTRLTVL.

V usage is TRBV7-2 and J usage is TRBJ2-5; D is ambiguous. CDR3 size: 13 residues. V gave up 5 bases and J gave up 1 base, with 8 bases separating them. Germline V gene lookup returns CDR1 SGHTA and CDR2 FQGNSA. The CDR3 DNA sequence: TGTGCCAGCAGCCAACTCGTCCAAGAGACCCAGTACTTC. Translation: CASSQLVQETQYF.

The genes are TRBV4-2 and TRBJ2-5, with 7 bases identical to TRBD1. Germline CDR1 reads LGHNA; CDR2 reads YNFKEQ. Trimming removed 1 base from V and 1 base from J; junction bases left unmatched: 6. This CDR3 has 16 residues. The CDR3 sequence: CASSQGAGGLQETQYF. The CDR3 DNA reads TGTGCCAGCAGCCAAGGGGCAGGGGGTCTCCAAGAGACCCAGTACTTC.

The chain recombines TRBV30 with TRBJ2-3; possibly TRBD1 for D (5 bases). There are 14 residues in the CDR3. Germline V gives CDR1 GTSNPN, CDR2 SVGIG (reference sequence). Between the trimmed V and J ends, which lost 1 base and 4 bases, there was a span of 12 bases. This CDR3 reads CAWSEGLLSDTQYF. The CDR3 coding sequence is TGTGCCTGGAGTGAGGGGCTGTTGTCAGATACGCAGTATTTT.

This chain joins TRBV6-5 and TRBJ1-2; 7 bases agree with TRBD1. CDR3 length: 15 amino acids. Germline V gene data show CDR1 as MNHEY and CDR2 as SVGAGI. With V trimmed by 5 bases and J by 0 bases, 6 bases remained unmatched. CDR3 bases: TGTGCCAGCAGTCGAGGGACAGACTCTAACTATGGCTACACCTTC. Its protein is CASSRGTDSNYGYTF.

The CDR3 coding sequence is TGCGCCAGCAGCTTGGGTACACCCGGGGAGCTGTTTTTT. Encoded protein: CASSLGTPGELFF. The chain links TRBV5-1 to TRBJ2-2; D is undetermined. This CDR3 is 13 amino acids long. Germline CDR1 is SGHRS and CDR2 is YFSETQ. V was clipped by 0 bases and J by 6 bases, with 6 bases between them.

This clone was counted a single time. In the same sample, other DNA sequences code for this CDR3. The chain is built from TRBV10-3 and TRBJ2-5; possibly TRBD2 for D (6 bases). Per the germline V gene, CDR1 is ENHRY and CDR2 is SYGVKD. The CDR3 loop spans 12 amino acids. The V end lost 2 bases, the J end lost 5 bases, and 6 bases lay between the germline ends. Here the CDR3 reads CAISEGGETQYF. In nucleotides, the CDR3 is TGTGCCATCAGTGAGGGGGGGGAGACCCAGTACTTC.

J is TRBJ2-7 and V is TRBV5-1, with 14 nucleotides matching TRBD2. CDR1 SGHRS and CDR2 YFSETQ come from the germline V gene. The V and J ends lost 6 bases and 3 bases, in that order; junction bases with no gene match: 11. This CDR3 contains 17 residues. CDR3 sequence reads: CASKPGLAGAFGYEQYF. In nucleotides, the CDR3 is TGCGCCAGCAAGCCGGGACTAGCGGGGGCATTTGGCTACGAGCAGTACTTC.

The CDR3 coding sequence is TGTGCCAGCAGGGGCTCCTATAGCACCGGGGAGCTGTTTTTT. As protein: CASRGSYSTGELFF. The chain employs TRBV28 and TRBJ2-2, with no clear D. Per germline, CDR1 MDHEN and CDR2 SYDVKM. This CDR3 spans 14 amino acids. The V gene lost 6 bases and the J gene lost 4 bases, with 12 bases spanning the gap.

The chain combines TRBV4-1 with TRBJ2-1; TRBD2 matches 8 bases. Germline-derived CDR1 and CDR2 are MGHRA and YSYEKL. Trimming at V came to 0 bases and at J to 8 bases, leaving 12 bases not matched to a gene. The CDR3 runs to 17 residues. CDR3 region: CASSQDLPSGSIYEQFF. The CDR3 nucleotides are TGCGCCAGCAGCCAAGATCTCCCCAGCGGGAGTATCTATGAGCAGTTCTTC.

The CDR3 is CASSVEAVPPLRDTIYF. CDR3 bases: TGTGCCAGCAGCGTAGAAGCAGTTCCTCCTCTGAGGGACACCATATATTTT. The chain is built from TRBV9 and TRBJ1-3; no firm D call. V was shortened by 0 bases and J by 8 bases, with 21 bases between the two germline ends. The CDR3 runs 17 residues. Germline V gene sequence: CDR1 SGDLS, CDR2 YYNGEE.

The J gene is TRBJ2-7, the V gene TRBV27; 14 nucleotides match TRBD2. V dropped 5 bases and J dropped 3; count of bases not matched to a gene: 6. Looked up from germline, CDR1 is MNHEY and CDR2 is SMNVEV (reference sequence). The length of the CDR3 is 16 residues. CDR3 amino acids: CASSPRTSGRHYEQYF. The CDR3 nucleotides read TGTGCCAGCAGTCCCCGGACTAGCGGGAGGCACTACGAGCAGTACTTC.

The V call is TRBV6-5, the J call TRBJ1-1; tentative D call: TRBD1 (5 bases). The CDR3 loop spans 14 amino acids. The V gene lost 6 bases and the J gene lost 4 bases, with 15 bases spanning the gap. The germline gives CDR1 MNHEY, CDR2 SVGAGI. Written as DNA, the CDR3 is TGTGCCAGCAGGCTCCGAGGGGAGGGCACTGAAGCTTTCTTT. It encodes CASRLRGEGTEAFF.

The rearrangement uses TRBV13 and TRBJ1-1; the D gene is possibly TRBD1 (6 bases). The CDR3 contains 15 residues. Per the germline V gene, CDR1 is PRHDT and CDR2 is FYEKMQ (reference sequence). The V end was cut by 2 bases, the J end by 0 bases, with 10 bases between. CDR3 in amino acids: CASSLYQGMNTEAFF. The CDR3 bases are TGTGCCAGCAGCTTATACCAGGGGATGAACACTGAAGCTTTCTTT.